A single sample is the source of the 26 T cell receptor beta chains below, sequenced in a study of blood T cell repertoires in COVID-19. Assay: immunoSEQ multiplex PCR; the TCRdb copy retains only in-frame clones and omits some. Seen here are roughly 53,000 clones, about nine tenths observed once, and the top ten hold 8% to 9%. The specimen was peripheral blood. Receptor source: a woman in her forties with active COVID-19.

This rearrangement joins TRBV5-4 to TRBJ2-3; 8 nucleotides match TRBD2. The germline gives CDR1 SGHNT, CDR2 YYREEE (reference sequence). CDR3 length: 18 amino acids. Unmatched junction bases numbered 11, after V lost 2 bases and J lost 0 bases. The CDR3 spells CASSFRGGPESSTDTQYF. The DNA for the CDR3 is TGTGCCAGCAGCTTCCGGGGGGGCCCGGAGAGTAGCACAGATACGCAGTATTTT.

The V call is TRBV6-5, the J call TRBJ2-7; TRBD2 agrees at 10 bases. CDR3 length: 13 residues. V shed 4 bases, J shed 4 bases, and the junction held 1 base outside the gene matches. Germline-derived CDR1 and CDR2 are MNHEY and SVGAGI. The CDR3 DNA sequence: TGTGCCAGCAGTTTAGCGGGGGGTTACGAGCAGTACTTC. This sequence encodes CASSLAGGYEQYF.

This rearrangement joins TRBV19 to TRBJ1-2; 7 nucleotides align to TRBD1. This CDR3 has 15 amino acids. Germline V lookup: CDR1 LNHDA, CDR2 SQIVND (reference sequence). J lost 6 bases, V lost 4 bases, and 11 bases had no gene match. The CDR3 spells CASSNSPGQLNGYTF. CDR3 coding DNA: TGTGCCAGTAGTAATTCTCCGGGACAGTTAAATGGCTACACCTTC.

This clone was found once. The genes are TRBV11-3 and TRBJ2-7; 8 positions agree with TRBD1. The CDR3 has 13 residues. The germline CDR1 and CDR2 sequences are SGHNT and YENEEA. Trimming removed 1 base from V and 6 bases from J; junction bases left unmatched: 2. Here the CDR3 DNA reads TGTGCCAGCAGCTTAGGGACAGGGATCGAGCAGTACTTC. This translates into CASSLGTGIEQYF.

The genes are TRBV7-9 and TRBJ2-7, with D possibly being TRBD2 (6 bases). Germline-derived CDR1 and CDR2 are SEHNR and FQNEAQ (reference sequence). V lost 1 base and J 6 bases, leaving 13 bases between the germline ends. The CDR3 covers 14 residues. The CDR3 DNA sequence: TGTGCCAGCAGCTTAGATGCGGGGTCCCCCGAGCAGTACTTC. Its translation is CASSLDAGSPEQYF.

This chain joins TRBV18 and TRBJ1-1; TRBD1 agrees at 8 bases. The CDR3 spans 14 residues. With 6 bases clipped from V and 3 bases from J, the junction kept 6 bases outside the gene matches. Germline V gives CDR1 KGHSH, CDR2 LQKENI. Here the CDR3 reads CASSSGGRDTEAFF. The DNA for the CDR3 is TGTGCCAGCTCGTCAGGGGGCAGGGACACTGAAGCTTTCTTT.

V usage is TRBV10-3 and J usage is TRBJ2-3, with TRBD2 identical over 14 bases. Germline V gene data show CDR1 as ENHRY and CDR2 as SYGVKD. The CDR3 runs to 17 residues. V was pared by 4 bases and J by 2 bases, with 5 bases of the junction left unmatched. CDR3 sequence (DNA): TGTGCCATCAGTGCCTCGGGACTAGCGGGGGACACAGATACGCAGTATTTT. Translation: CAISASGLAGDTDTQYF.

This chain uses TRBV6-4 with TRBJ2-1; 9 nucleotides agree with TRBD1. V gave up 2 bases and J gave up 6 bases; unmatched junction bases: 5. Germline V gene lookup returns CDR1 MRHNA and CDR2 SNTAGT. CDR3 length: 15 amino acids. The chain's CDR3 is CASSDTGGASNEQFF. The DNA of the CDR3 is TGTGCCAGCAGTGACACAGGGGGCGCTTCCAATGAGCAGTTCTTC.

The V gene is TRBV6-7, the J gene TRBJ2-5; D may be TRBD2 (5 bases). TRBV6-7 is flagged as an ORF with uncertain function. The CDR3 sequence is 21 residues long. Trimming took off 0 bases at V and 0 bases at J, with 26 bases between the two ends. The CDR3 DNA sequence: TGTGCCAGCAGTTACTCGGCCCACACGGGCTCGCTGGACTGGGACCAAGAGACCCAGTACTTC. This codes for CASSYSAHTGSLDWDQETQYF.

V and J are TRBV13 and TRBJ2-2, with 10 positions matching TRBD2. V shed 0 bases, J shed 6 bases, and the junction held 1 base outside the gene matches. CDR1 is PRHDT, CDR2 FYEKMQ, per germline (reference sequence). The CDR3 is 15 amino acids. The CDR3 bases are TGTGCCAGCAGCTTAGGGCTAGCGGGGGCCGGGGAGCTGTTTTTT. This sequence encodes CASSLGLAGAGELFF. Together with reference TRBV13 and TRBJ2-2, the CDR3 gives the full variable domain: AAGVIQSPRHLIKEKRETATLKCYPIPRHDTVYWYQQGPGQDPQFLISFYEKMQSDKGSIPDRFSAQQFSDYHSELNMSSLELGDSALYFCASSLGLAGAGELFFGEGSRLTVL.

This clone has just one count. The V call is TRBV14, the J call TRBJ2-1, with 8 bases identical to TRBD2. The germline V gene encodes CDR1 SGHDN and CDR2 FVKESK. After removal of 3 bases from V and 3 bases from J, the junction contained 7 bases not matched to a gene. CDR3 length equals 16 residues. Here the CDR3 DNA reads TGTGCCAGCAGCCACGGGGGGGGAATTCGCTACAATGAGCAGTTCTTC. This translates into CASSHGGGIRYNEQFF.

The chain carries TRBV11-3 and TRBJ1-2, with unresolved D. V lost 5 bases, J lost 8 bases, and 24 bases lay in between. The CDR3 sequence is 16 residues long. Germline CDR1 and CDR2: SGHNT and YENEEA. Here the CDR3 DNA reads TGTGCCAGCAGCCTTAGGACTGCTTCCTCGGCTTTCGGCTACACCTTC. Residues: CASSLRTASSAFGYTF.

The chain links TRBV5-4 to TRBJ2-3, with D perhaps TRBD2 (5 bases). The germline V gene encodes CDR1 SGHNT and CDR2 YYREEE (reference sequence). This CDR3 comprises 16 residues. V gave up 2 bases and J gave up 2 bases, with 15 bases separating them. The CDR3 DNA follows: TGTGCCAGCAGCTTACGGGGAACGTTCGACACAGATACGCAGTATTTT. Translation: CASSLRGTFDTDTQYF. Supplemented by reference TRBV5-4 and TRBJ2-3, the full variable domain reads ETGVTQSPTHLIKTRGQQVTLRCSSQSGHNTVSWYQQALGQGPQFIFQYYREEENGRGNFPPRFSGLQFPNYSSELNVNALELDDSALYLCASSLRGTFDTDTQYFGPGTRLTVL.

The rearrangement links TRBV10-3 to TRBJ1-2; no reliable D call. V dropped 10 bases and J dropped 0 bases, with 18 bases sitting between them. The CDR3 has 15 residues. Germline assignment: CDR1 ENHRY and CDR2 SYGVKD. CDR3 amino acids: CATLQITDSNYGYTF. The CDR3 region has the DNA TGTGCCACCCTACAGATTACGGATTCTAACTATGGCTACACCTTC.

J is TRBJ2-7 and V is TRBV12-5, with TRBD1 matching 7 bases. The J segment lost 5 bases and the V segment lost 2 bases, leaving 15 bases of the junction unmatched. Germline V gene data show CDR1 as LGHNT and CDR2 as FRNRAP. The CDR3 consists of 17 residues. CDR3 DNA sequence: TGTGCTAGTGGTTTGACCGTAGGGACAGACGCCCCTCACGAGCAGTACTTC. Its protein product is CASGLTVGTDAPHEQYF.

This sequence joins TRBV2 and TRBJ2-3, with D possibly being TRBD1 (5 bases). Trimming removed 6 bases at V and 0 bases at J, with 10 bases between. CDR1 is SNHLY and CDR2 is FYNNEI in the germline V gene. The CDR3 sequence is 14 residues long. The CDR3 loop is CASRDTESTDTQYF. The DNA for the CDR3 is TGTGCCAGCAGGGACACGGAGAGCACAGATACGCAGTATTTT.

The genes are TRBV27 and TRBJ1-2; 9 nucleotides align to TRBD1. After removal of 2 bases from V and 5 bases from J, the junction contained 15 bases not matched to a gene. Germline V gene data show CDR1 as MNHEY and CDR2 as SMNVEV (reference sequence). This CDR3 spans 18 amino acids. Here the CDR3 reads CASSLRPHPGQGRYGYTF. The CDR3 bases are TGTGCCAGCAGTTTACGACCCCATCCGGGACAGGGACGATATGGCTACACCTTC.

V is TRBV5-1 and J is TRBJ1-1; D unresolved. V was shortened by 1 base and J by 4 bases, with 11 bases between the two germline ends. CDR1 and CDR2 (germline): SGHRS, YFSETQ. This CDR3 is built from 14 residues. CDR3 loop: CASSLIEAPTEAFF. The CDR3 DNA reads as TGCGCCAGCAGCTTGATCGAGGCACCCACTGAAGCTTTCTTT.

V usage is TRBV3-1 (or the pseudogene TRBV3-2) and J usage is TRBJ1-2; a possible D gene is TRBD1 (5 bases). The CDR3 consists of 14 residues. The germline V gene encodes CDR1 LGHDT and CDR2 YNNKEL (reference sequence). The V end lost 1 base, the J end lost 6 bases, and 12 bases lay between the germline ends. The CDR3 protein is CASSQAPGENGYTF. CDR3 nucleotides: TGTGCCAGCAGCCAAGCCCCGGGGGAGAATGGCTACACCTTC.

The chain uses TRBV11-2 and TRBJ1-2, with 11 bases lining up with TRBD1. V lost 2 bases, J lost 7 bases, and 9 bases stayed unmatched. The CDR3 is made up of 16 amino acids. Per germline, CDR1 SGHAT and CDR2 FQNNGV. The CDR3 sequence: CASSLQDRGPSRGYTF. The DNA for the CDR3 is TGTGCCAGCAGCTTACAGGACAGGGGGCCTTCTCGTGGCTACACCTTC. Based on the CDR3 plus reference TRBV11-2 and TRBJ1-2, the full variable domain is EAGVAQSPRYKIIEKRQSVAFWCNPISGHATLYWYQQILGQGPKLLIQFQNNGVVDDSQLPKDRFSAERLKGVDSTLKIQPAKLEDSAVYLCASSLQDRGPSRGYTFGSGTRLTVV.

The chain has TRBV5-6 and TRBJ1-4, with D tentatively TRBD1 (5 bases). Germline V gene sequence: CDR1 SGHDT, CDR2 YYEEEE. V lost 7 bases to trimming and J lost 7 bases, with 11 bases between them. The CDR3 totals 12 residues. The CDR3 here is CASGGVGEKLFF. The CDR3 DNA reads as TGTGCCAGCGGAGGGGTGGGTGAAAAACTGTTTTTT. The full variable domain, in which reference TRBV5-6 and TRBJ1-4 provide the parts outside the CDR3, is DAGVTQSPTHLIKTRGQQVTLRCSPKSGHDTVSWYQQALGQGPQFIFQYYEEEERQRGNFPDRFSGHQFPNYSSELNVNALLLGDSALYLCASGGVGEKLFFGSGTQLSVL.

The chain couples TRBV7-9 to TRBJ1-3, with 9 bases lining up with TRBD1. V lost 3 bases, J lost 4 bases, and 7 bases stayed unmatched. This CDR3 region has 16 residues. Germline CDR1 is SEHNR and CDR2 is FQNEAQ (reference sequence). CDR3 bases: TGTGCCAGCAGCTTTTCCGGGACAGGGATCGGAAACACCATATATTTT. Protein sequence: CASSFSGTGIGNTIYF.

This chain links TRBV6-6 with TRBJ2-2, with 13 bases matching TRBD2. V lost 6 bases to trimming and J lost 1 base; unmatched junction nucleotides: 5. The CDR3 has 17 residues. Germline CDR1 MNHNY, CDR2 SVGAGI (reference sequence). DNA of the CDR3: TGTGCCAGCAGCCGACTAGCGGGGGGCGGGAACACCGGGGAGCTGTTTTTT. As protein: CASSRLAGGGNTGELFF.

V usage is TRBV7-3 and J usage is TRBJ2-7; 11 bases fit TRBD1. This CDR3 spans 15 amino acids. J gave up 3 bases and V 3 bases, and 4 bases lay outside the gene matches. CDR1 SGHTA and CDR2 FQGTGA come from the germline V gene. The CDR3 region is CASSFGQGANYEQYF. The CDR3, as DNA: TGTGCCAGCAGCTTTGGACAGGGGGCGAACTACGAGCAGTACTTC.

The V and J genes are TRBV7-2 and TRBJ2-7; TRBD1 aligns across 7 bases. Per the germline V gene, CDR1 is SGHTA and CDR2 is FQGNSA. The CDR3 length is 13 residues. With V trimmed by 1 base and J by 6 bases, 3 bases remained unmatched. The CDR3: CASSLEGGREQYF. DNA for the CDR3: TGTGCCAGCAGCTTAGAAGGGGGCCGCGAGCAGTACTTC.

V is TRBV11-2 and J is TRBJ2-6; D perhaps matches TRBD1 (6 bases). V gave up 2 bases and J gave up 2 bases, with 7 bases separating them. There are 15 residues in the CDR3. Per germline, CDR1 SGHAT and CDR2 FQNNGV. The CDR3 protein is CASSLSGAGANVLTF. CDR3 nucleotides: TGTGCCAGCAGCTTATCAGGGGCTGGGGCCAACGTCCTGACTTTC.